Below, 23 T cell receptor beta chains from the same sample are listed, as sequenced in a study of beta chain features in type 1 diabetes. Study results and caveats: Moderate but significant shortening of TCRB CDR3s was recorded in all four CD4+ subsets from Type 1 diabetes patients.

Since all of the isolated RNA was reverse transcribed, expressed TCRB transcripts were what got sequenced. Sequencing used immunoSEQ multiplex PCR; TCRdb keeps in-frame clones, though not all of them. The profile shows some 360,000 clones, 8.5% to 10% of them singletons. Their cognate antigens are unknown. The sequenced material came from central memory CD4+ T cells from blood. The receptors shown here come from a man aged 30 to 45 with type 1 diabetes.

This clone was found a few times. The genes are TRBV7-2 and TRBJ2-1, with D maybe TRBD2 (5 bases). V lost 5 bases and J 10 bases, leaving 15 bases between the germline ends. Germline V gene lookup returns CDR1 SGHTA and CDR2 FQGNSA. The CDR3 runs to 13 residues. The CDR3 protein is CASSLPLGREQFF. CDR3 nucleotide sequence: TGTGCCAGCAGCCTCCCCTTAGGGAGAGAGCAGTTCTTC.

This clone was seen more than once but under ten times. V is TRBV28 and J is TRBJ1-1; D unresolved. In germline, CDR1 is MDHEN, CDR2 SYDVKM. This CDR3 has 14 amino acids. The V and J ends lost 5 bases and 4 bases respectively, with 14 bases between them. CDR3 residues: CASSSTAEGTEAFF. The CDR3, as DNA: TGTGCCAGCAGTAGTACAGCGGAGGGCACTGAAGCTTTCTTT.

This clone showed up many times. The chain carries TRBV7-2 and TRBJ2-1; no reliable D call. CDR3 length: 14 residues. CDR1 is SGHTA and CDR2 is FQGNSA in the germline V gene. The V and J ends lost 5 bases and 6 bases respectively, with 14 bases between them. The CDR3 loop reads CASSLQDSGNEQFF. The CDR3 region has the DNA TGTGCCAGCAGCCTCCAAGATTCGGGCAATGAGCAGTTCTTC.

The V gene is TRBV9, the J gene TRBJ2-5; D is undetermined. The CDR3 sequence is 13 residues long. CDR1 is SGDLS and CDR2 is YYNGEE in the germline V gene. Trimming removed 3 bases from V and 5 bases from J, with 11 bases in between. CDR3 amino acids: CASSGQVVETQYF. CDR3 nucleotide sequence: TGTGCCAGCAGCGGGCAGGTTGTCGAGACCCAGTACTTC.

In its sample, this clone was seen a few times. The rearrangement uses TRBV6-5 and TRBJ2-7; D ambiguous. CDR3 size: 14 residues. The V gene lost 0 bases and the J gene lost 2 bases, with 8 bases spanning the gap. Germline V gives CDR1 MNHEY, CDR2 SVGAGI. In DNA form, the CDR3 reads TGTGCCAGCAGTTACTCGAGGCAGCCCTACGAGCAGTACTTC. Translating gives CASSYSRQPYEQYF.

V is TRBV19 and J is TRBJ1-1; perhaps TRBD1 as D (5 bases). The CDR3 is 13 residues long. Germline lookup yields CDR1 LNHDA and CDR2 SQIVND (reference sequence). The V end was cut by 1 base, the J end by 7 bases, with 10 bases between. CDR3 protein: CASSIGGAGEAFF. The CDR3 nucleotides are TGTGCCAGTAGTATAGGCGGGGCCGGTGAAGCTTTCTTT.

A few counts support this clone. V is TRBV27 and J is TRBJ2-7, with 7 bases aligning to TRBD2. CDR3 size: 14 residues. With 4 bases clipped from V and 3 bases from J, the junction kept 6 bases outside the gene matches. Looked up from germline, CDR1 is MNHEY and CDR2 is SMNVEV (reference sequence). CDR3 DNA sequence: TGTGCCAGCAGTTACGCGGGAGCTGACTACGAGCAGTACTTC. It is translated as CASSYAGADYEQYF.

This clone turned up a few times. The V gene is TRBV18, the J gene TRBJ1-1; D is perhaps TRBD1 (6 bases). CDR1 is KGHSH, CDR2 LQKENI, per germline. With 2 bases removed from V and 7 bases from J, the gap between germline ends came to 20 bases. CDR3 size: 16 residues. Written as DNA, the CDR3 is TGTGCCAGCTCACCATCGATTCAGGGGAAAAGGAGTGAAGCTTTCTTT. The encoded protein is CASSPSIQGKRSEAFF.

This clone showed up many times. This chain links TRBV5-4 with TRBJ2-3, with 10 positions matching TRBD2. Germline loops: CDR1 SGHNT, CDR2 YYREEE (reference sequence). V shed 5 bases, J shed 4 bases, and the junction held 4 bases outside the gene matches. This CDR3 has 14 amino acids. CDR3 protein: CASSLAGEADTQYF. The CDR3 coding sequence is TGTGCCAGCAGTCTAGCGGGAGAGGCAGATACGCAGTATTTT.

In this sample, this clone turned up a few times. The chain recombines TRBV11-2 with TRBJ2-7; D is uncertain. V was shortened by 5 bases and J by 2 bases, with 16 bases between the two germline ends. Germline-derived CDR1 and CDR2 are SGHAT and FQNNGV. CDR3 size: 15 residues. CDR3 nucleotides: TGTGCCAGCAGCCCCGACTGGCAGGTAACCTACGAGCAGTACTTC. This gives the protein CASSPDWQVTYEQYF.

In the case of this clone: A read error may be the cause here, since a much bigger clone is one base away. The same CDR3 also results from other DNA sequences found in this sample. The chain couples TRBV9 to TRBJ1-2; unclear D gene. CDR1 and CDR2 (germline): SGDLS, YYNGEE. V was trimmed by 3 bases and J by 0 bases, leaving 0 bases between them. The CDR3 has 11 amino acids. CDR3 sequence (DNA): TGTGCCAGCAGCGCTAACTATGGCTACACCTTC. Protein: CASSANYGYTF.

In DNA form, the CDR3 reads TGTGCCAGCAGTCTCCGCGGCGGGAGGGCCTACGAGCAGTACTTC. Translation: CASSLRGGRAYEQYF. The genes are TRBV9 and TRBJ2-7, with 9 bases matching TRBD2. This CDR3 has 15 residues. Germline CDR1 and CDR2: SGDLS and YYNGEE. V shed 5 bases, J shed 2 bases, and the junction held 8 bases outside the gene matches.

V and J are TRBV5-6 and TRBJ2-3; TRBD2 matches 8 bases. The CDR3 sequence is 14 residues long. After removal of 4 bases from V and 5 bases from J, the junction contained 6 bases not matched to a gene. Germline V gives CDR1 SGHDT, CDR2 YYEEEE. This CDR3 reads CASSPGGPRDTQYF. The CDR3 coding sequence is TGTGCCAGCAGCCCGGGAGGGCCGAGAGATACGCAGTATTTT. The variable domain in full, completed from reference TRBV5-6 and TRBJ2-3, reads DAGVTQSPTHLIKTRGQQVTLRCSPKSGHDTVSWYQQALGQGPQFIFQYYEEEERQRGNFPDRFSGHQFPNYSSELNVNALLLGDSALYLCASSPGGPRDTQYFGPGTRLTVL.

In its sample, this clone was seen many times. The chain links TRBV18 to TRBJ2-4; 7 bases align to TRBD1. J lost 5 bases, V lost 6 bases, and 4 bases had no gene match. Germline-derived CDR1 and CDR2 are KGHSH and LQKENI. The CDR3 spans 13 residues. CDR3 amino acids: CASSLGTENIQYF. The CDR3 bases are TGTGCCAGCTCCTTGGGGACAGAAAACATTCAGTACTTC.

The count of this clone is one. The junction differs from germline at one of its ends, possibly a read error. The J gene is TRBJ2-7, the V gene TRBV7-7; 9 nucleotides line up with TRBD1. CDR1 is SSHAT and CDR2 is FNYEAQ in the germline V gene (reference sequence). The CDR3 runs to 14 residues. CDR3 loop: CASSPGTGRFEQYF. The CDR3 bases are TGTGCTAGCAGCCCAGGGACAGGGAGATTCGAGCAGTACTTC. The full variable domain, rest sourced from reference TRBV7-7 and TRBJ2-7, is GAGVSQSPRYKVTKRGQDVTLRCDPISSHATLYWYQQALGQGPEFLTYFNYEAQPDKSGLPSDRFSAERPEGSISTLTIQRTEQRDSAMYRCASSPGTGRFEQYFGPGTRLTVT.

The chain combines TRBV5-5 with TRBJ2-3; D unclear. CDR1 and CDR2 from the germline V gene are SGHKS and YYEKEE (reference sequence). The V and J ends lost 4 bases and 4 bases respectively, with 16 bases between them. The length of the CDR3 is 15 residues. The CDR3 reads CASSARFYTADTQYF. The CDR3 region has the DNA TGTGCCAGCAGCGCTCGGTTCTATACAGCAGATACGCAGTATTTT.

The V call is TRBV19, the J call TRBJ2-7; D is perhaps TRBD1 (6 bases). Per germline, CDR1 LNHDA and CDR2 SQIVND (reference sequence). This CDR3 region has 14 residues. Trimming cost V 5 bases and J 1 base, with 12 bases left between them. The CDR3 region is CASSFRQESYEQYF. The CDR3 coding sequence is TGTGCCAGTAGTTTCCGACAGGAGTCCTACGAGCAGTACTTC.

This clone showed up just a few times. V and J are TRBV6-1 and TRBJ1-1; tentatively, D is TRBD1 (5 bases). Germline loops: CDR1 MNHNS, CDR2 SASEGT. Between the trimmed V and J ends, which lost 3 bases and 1 base, there was a span of 15 bases. This CDR3 has 16 amino acids. The CDR3 DNA reads TGTGCCAGCAGTGACTATTTAGGGGCAGGGAACACTGAAGCTTTCTTT. This sequence encodes CASSDYLGAGNTEAFF.

This clone showed up just a few times. In DNA, the CDR3 is TGTGCCAGCAGTGAACAGGGTGGGGTGAATGAGCAGTTCTTC. Translation: CASSEQGGVNEQFF. V is TRBV6-1 and J is TRBJ2-1, with TRBD1 as a possible D gene (5 bases). Germline V CDR1 and CDR2: MNHNS, SASEGT. The CDR3 has 14 residues. Trimming removed 2 bases from V and 7 bases from J, with 12 bases in between.

This clone was detected many times. V is TRBV7-9 and J is TRBJ1-2; 8 bases are shared with TRBD1. Germline V gives CDR1 SEHNR, CDR2 FQNEAQ (reference sequence). V trimming: 5 bases; J trimming: 5 bases; junction bases outside the gene matches: 16. The CDR3 covers 17 residues. The CDR3 sequence is CASSPGGGQGARYGYTF. The CDR3, as DNA: TGTGCCAGCAGCCCCGGGGGTGGGCAGGGGGCGAGATATGGCTACACCTTC. The variable domain in full, with the rest retrieved from reference TRBV7-9 and TRBJ1-2, is DTGVSQNPRHKITKRGQNVTFRCDPISEHNRLYWYRQTLGQGPEFLTYFQNEAQLEKSRLLSDRFSAERPKGSFSTLEIQRTEQGDSAMYLCASSPGGGQGARYGYTFGSGTRLTVV.

This clone has a count of ten or more. The CDR3: CASSSWLFETQYF. CDR3 DNA: TGTGCCAGCAGTTCTTGGCTCTTCGAGACCCAGTACTTC. V usage is TRBV27 and J usage is TRBJ2-5; D uncertain. Germline V gene data show CDR1 as MNHEY and CDR2 as SMNVEV (reference sequence). Trimming shortened V by 4 bases and J by 5 bases, and 11 bases separated the two germline ends. The CDR3 length is 13 residues.

The chain joins TRBV30 to TRBJ1-1; the D gene is possibly TRBD1 (6 bases). The germline V gene encodes CDR1 GTSNPN and CDR2 SVGIG (reference sequence). The length of the CDR3 is 13 residues. Trimming stripped 0 bases from V and 5 bases from J, with 10 bases between. The CDR3 DNA reads as TGTGCCTGGAGTGTACCACAGGGAACTGAAGCTTTCTTT. Its translation: CAWSVPQGTEAFF. The variable domain in full, with the rest retrieved from reference TRBV30 and TRBJ1-1, is SQTIHQWPATLVQPVGSPLSLECTVEGTSNPNLYWYRQAAGRGLQLLFYSVGIGQISSEVPQNLSASRPQDRQFILSSKKLLLSDSGFYLCAWSVPQGTEAFFGQGTRLTVV.

The sample holds a few counts of this clone. V gene TRBV7-9 combines with J gene TRBJ2-5, with no clear D. The CDR3 loop spans 13 amino acids. Germline V CDR1 and CDR2: SEHNR, FQNEAQ (reference sequence). Between the trimmed V and J ends, which lost 5 bases and 5 bases, there was a span of 12 bases. The DNA of the CDR3 is TGTGCCAGCAGCGTGAGATCTGGGGAGACCCAGTACTTC. Protein: CASSVRSGETQYF.